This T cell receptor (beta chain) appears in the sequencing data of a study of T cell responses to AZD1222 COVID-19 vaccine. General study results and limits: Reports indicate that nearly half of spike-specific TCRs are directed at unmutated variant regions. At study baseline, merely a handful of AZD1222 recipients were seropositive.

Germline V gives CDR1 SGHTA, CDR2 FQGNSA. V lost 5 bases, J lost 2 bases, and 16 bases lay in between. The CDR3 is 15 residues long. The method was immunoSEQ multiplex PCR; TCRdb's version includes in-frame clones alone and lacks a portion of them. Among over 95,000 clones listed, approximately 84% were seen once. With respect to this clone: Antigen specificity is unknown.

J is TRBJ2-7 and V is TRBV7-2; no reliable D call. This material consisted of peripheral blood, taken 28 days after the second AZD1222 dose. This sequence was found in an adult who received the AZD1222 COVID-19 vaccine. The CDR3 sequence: CASSPRAELTYEQYF. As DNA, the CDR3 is TGTGCCAGCAGCCCCCGGGCAGAACTCACCTACGAGCAGTACTTC.